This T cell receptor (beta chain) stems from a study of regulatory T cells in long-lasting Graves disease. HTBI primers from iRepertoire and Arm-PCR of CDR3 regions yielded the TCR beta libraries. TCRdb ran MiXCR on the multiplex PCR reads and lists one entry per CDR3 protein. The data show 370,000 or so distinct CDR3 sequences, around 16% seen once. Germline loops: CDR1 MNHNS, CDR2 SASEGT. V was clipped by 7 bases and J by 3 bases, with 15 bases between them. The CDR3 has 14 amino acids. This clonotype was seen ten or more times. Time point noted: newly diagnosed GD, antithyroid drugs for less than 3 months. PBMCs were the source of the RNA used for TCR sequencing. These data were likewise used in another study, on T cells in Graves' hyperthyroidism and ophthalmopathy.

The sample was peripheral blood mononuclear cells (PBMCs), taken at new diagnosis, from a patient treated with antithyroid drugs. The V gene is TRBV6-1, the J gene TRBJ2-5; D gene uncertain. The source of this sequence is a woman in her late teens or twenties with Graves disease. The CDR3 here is CASKGSWVEETQYF. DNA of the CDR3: TGTGCCAGCAAGGGCTCCTGGGTGGAAGAGACCCAGTACTTC.